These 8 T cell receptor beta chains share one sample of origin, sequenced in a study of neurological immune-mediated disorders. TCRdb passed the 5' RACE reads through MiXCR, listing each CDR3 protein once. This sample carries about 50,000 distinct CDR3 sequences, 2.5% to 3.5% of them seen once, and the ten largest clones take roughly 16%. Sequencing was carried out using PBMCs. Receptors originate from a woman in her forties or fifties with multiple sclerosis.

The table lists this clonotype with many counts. CDR3 residues: CASSPLDRGFLGNEQFF. DNA of the CDR3: TGTGCCAGCAGTCCCCTAGACAGGGGCTTCCTTGGCAATGAGCAGTTCTTC. The chain carries TRBV11-2 and TRBJ2-1; 8 bases match TRBD1. The trim removed 6 bases at V and 6 bases at J, leaving 16 bases unmatched. Germline CDR1 reads SGHAT; CDR2 reads FQNNGV. CDR3 length: 17 residues. Combining the CDR3 with reference TRBV11-2 and TRBJ2-1 gives the whole variable domain EAGVAQSPRYKIIEKRQSVAFWCNPISGHATLYWYQQILGQGPKLLIQFQNNGVVDDSQLPKDRFSAERLKGVDSTLKIQPAKLEDSAVYLCASSPLDRGFLGNEQFFGPGTRLTVL.

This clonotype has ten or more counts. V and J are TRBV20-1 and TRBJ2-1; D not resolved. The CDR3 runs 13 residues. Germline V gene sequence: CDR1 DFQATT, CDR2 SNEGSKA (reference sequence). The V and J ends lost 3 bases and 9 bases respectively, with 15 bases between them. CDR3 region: CSASLLALGEQFF. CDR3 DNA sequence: TGCAGTGCTAGCTTATTAGCATTAGGTGAGCAGTTCTTC.

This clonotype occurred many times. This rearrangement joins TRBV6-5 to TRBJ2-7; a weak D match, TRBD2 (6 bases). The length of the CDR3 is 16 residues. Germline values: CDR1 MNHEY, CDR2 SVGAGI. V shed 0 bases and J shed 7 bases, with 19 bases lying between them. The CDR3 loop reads CASSYSRTTLGVEQYF. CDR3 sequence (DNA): TGTGCCAGCAGTTACTCGAGGACTACCCTCGGGGTTGAGCAGTACTTC.

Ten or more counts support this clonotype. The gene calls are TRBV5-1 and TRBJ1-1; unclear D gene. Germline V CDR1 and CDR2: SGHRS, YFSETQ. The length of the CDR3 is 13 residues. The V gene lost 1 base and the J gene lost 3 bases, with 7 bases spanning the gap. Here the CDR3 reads CASSLWEDTEAFF. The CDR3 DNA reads TGCGCCAGCAGCTTGTGGGAAGACACTGAAGCTTTCTTT.

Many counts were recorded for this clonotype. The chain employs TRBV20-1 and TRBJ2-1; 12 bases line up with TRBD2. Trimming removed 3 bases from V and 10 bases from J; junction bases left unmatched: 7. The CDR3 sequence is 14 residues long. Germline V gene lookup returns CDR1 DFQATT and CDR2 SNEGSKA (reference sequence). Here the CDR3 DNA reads TGCAGTGCTAGGGCTAGCGGGGGGGCTTGGGAGCAGTTCTTC. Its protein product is CSARASGGAWEQFF.

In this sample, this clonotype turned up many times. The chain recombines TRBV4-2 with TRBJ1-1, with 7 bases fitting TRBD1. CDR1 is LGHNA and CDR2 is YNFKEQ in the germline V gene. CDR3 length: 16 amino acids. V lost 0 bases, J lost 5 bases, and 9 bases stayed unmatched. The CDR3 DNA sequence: TGTGCCAGCAGCCAAGATATGAGCAGGGGGAGAACTGAAGCTTTCTTT. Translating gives CASSQDMSRGRTEAFF.

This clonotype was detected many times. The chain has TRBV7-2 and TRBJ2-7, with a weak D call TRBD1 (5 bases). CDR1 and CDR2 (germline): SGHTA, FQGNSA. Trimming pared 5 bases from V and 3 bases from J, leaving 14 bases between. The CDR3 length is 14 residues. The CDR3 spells CASSPAPQGYEQYF. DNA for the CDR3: TGTGCCAGCAGCCCGGCCCCCCAGGGCTACGAGCAGTACTTC.

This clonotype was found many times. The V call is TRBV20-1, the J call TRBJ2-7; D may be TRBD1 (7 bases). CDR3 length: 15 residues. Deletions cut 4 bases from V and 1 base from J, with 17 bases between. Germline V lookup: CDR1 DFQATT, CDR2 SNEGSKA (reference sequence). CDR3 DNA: TGCAGTGCTATTAGACCACAGGGGAGGTCCTACGAGCAGTACTTC. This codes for CSAIRPQGRSYEQYF.